These T cell receptor beta chains were read from a single sample in a study of T-cell reconstitution after alpha-beta-depleted transplantation in children. One entry per CDR3 protein, called by TCRdb with MiXCR from the PCR reads. Of 150,000 to 200,000 distinct CDR3 sequences in the sample, 13% to 15% were seen once. The sequenced sample was PBMCs from the stem cell graft donor, obtained from the stem cell graft. The receptors stem from a human donor who donated a stem cell graft to a child with acute lymphoblastic leukemia. CDR3s include the opening cysteine and the closing phenylalanine or tryptophan. The D gene is left open where the match is weak. Rows give clone size only sometimes, using once, few, many, or a class for an expanded clone.

TRBD2	few	21	TRBV4-1	TRBJ2-1	CASSQDAGTSGNRLPYNEQFF	TGCGCCAGCAGCCAAGACGCCGGGACTAGCGGAAACCGACTCCCTTACAATGAGCAGTTCTTC
TRBD2	.	15	TRBV30	TRBJ2-1	CAWSVQAGERDEQFF	TGTGCCTGGAGTGTACAAGCGGGAGAACGTGATGAGCAGTTCTTC
.	many	15	TRBV20-1	TRBJ2-2	CSARGGRRSTGELFF	TGCAGTGCTAGAGGAGGTAGACGGTCCACCGGGGAGCTGTTTTTT
.	many	18	TRBV4-1	TRBJ2-2	CASSQDLVLVANTGELFF	TGCGCCAGCAGCCAAGATCTGGTTTTAGTCGCGAACACCGGGGAGCTGTTTTTT
.	few	16	TRBV3-1	TRBJ1-5	CASSPTMGANNQPQHF	TGTGCCAGCAGCCCTACCATGGGGGCGAACAATCAGCCCCAGCATTTT
TRBD1	.	14	TRBV20-1	TRBJ2-7	CSARETGGVYEQYF	TGCAGTGCTAGGGAGACAGGGGGCGTCTACGAGCAGTACTTC
TRBD2	many	15	TRBV20-1	TRBJ2-1	CSALKEGGSYNEQFF	TGCAGTGCCCTAAAGGAGGGAGGGTCCTACAATGAGCAGTTCTTC
.	.	14	TRBV12-3/TRBV12-4	TRBJ1-1	CASSTRTVNTEAFF	TGTGCCAGCAGCACGAGGACAGTGAACACTGAAGCTTTCTTT
.	.	12	TRBV30	TRBJ2-2	CAWSVTSGELFF	TGTGCCTGGAGTGTGACTAGCGGGGAGCTGTTTTTT
.	.	15	TRBV12-3/TRBV12-4	TRBJ2-2	CASSRQRAVTGELFF	TGTGCCAGCAGTCGACAGCGGGCCGTCACCGGGGAGCTGTTTTTC
.	many	15	TRBV28	TRBJ2-3	CASSLYGTFTDTQYF	TGTGCCAGCAGTTTATATGGGACATTCACAGATACGCAGTATTTT
.	many	13	TRBV12-3/TRBV12-4	TRBJ1-1	CASSFGTDPKAFF	TGTGCCAGCAGTTTCGGGACTGACCCGAAAGCTTTCTTT